The source of this TCR beta chain is a study of cytomegalovirus exposure and HLA in healthy donors. The study, taken as a whole, reports: Among the sequence variants, a highly shared cluster was likely an artifact of sequencing. Over 15,000 TCR beta sequences were associated with HLA alleles at 0.05 false discovery rate in a later analysis.

The PCR contained 60 Vbeta and 13 Jbeta primers. The assay was immunoSEQ multiplex PCR, and TCRdb's table has in-frame clones only and misses some. Altogether about 160,000 clones are present, roughly 80% being singletons, with the ten largest covering around 6.7%. In the case of this clone: Antigen specificity is unknown.

This CDR3 region has 11 residues. Germline V gives CDR1 SNHLY, CDR2 FYNNEI. V was cut by 8 bases and J by 9 bases, with 8 bases left in between. Participants comprised healthy donors of bone marrow. V is TRBV2 and J is TRBJ1-6; perhaps TRBD1 as D (6 bases). The receptor comes from a woman in her twenties or thirties in good health and CMV-seropositive. Sequencing input: PBMCs. The chain's CDR3 is CASQGISPLHF. For the CDR3, the DNA is TGTGCCAGCCAGGGGATTTCACCCCTCCACTTT.